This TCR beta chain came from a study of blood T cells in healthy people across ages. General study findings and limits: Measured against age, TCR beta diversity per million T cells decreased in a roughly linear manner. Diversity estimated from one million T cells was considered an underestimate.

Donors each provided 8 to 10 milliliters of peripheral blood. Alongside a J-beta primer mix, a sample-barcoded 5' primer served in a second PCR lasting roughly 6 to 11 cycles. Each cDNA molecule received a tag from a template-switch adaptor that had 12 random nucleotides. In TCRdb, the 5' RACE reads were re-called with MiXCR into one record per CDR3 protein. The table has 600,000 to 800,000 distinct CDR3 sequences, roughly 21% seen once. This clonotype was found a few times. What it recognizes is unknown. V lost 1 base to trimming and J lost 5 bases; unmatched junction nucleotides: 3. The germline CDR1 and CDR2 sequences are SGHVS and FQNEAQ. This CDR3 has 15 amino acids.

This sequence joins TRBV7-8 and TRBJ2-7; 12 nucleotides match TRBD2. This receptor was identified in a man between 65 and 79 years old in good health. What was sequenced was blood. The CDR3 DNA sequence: TGTGCCAGCAGCTTAGGGACTAGCGGGATCAACGAGCAGTACTTC. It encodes CASSLGTSGINEQYF.